The 12 T cell receptor beta chains presented below share a single source sample, sequenced in a study of blood T cell repertoires in COVID-19. Only in-frame clones appear in the TCRdb table, and some are missing; sequencing was by immunoSEQ multiplex PCR. The data show approximately 53,000 clones, 75% to 90% seen once. Sequences were obtained from peripheral blood. These receptors came from a woman over 75 with COVID-19, enrolled during active disease.

The gene calls are TRBV3-1 (or the pseudogene TRBV3-2) and TRBJ2-7; D is perhaps TRBD2 (5 bases). V shed 0 bases and J shed 0 bases, with 15 bases lying between them. The V gene's germline CDR1 is LGHDT and CDR2 YNNKEL (reference sequence). CDR3 length: 17 amino acids. The chain's CDR3 is CASSQDLARRNSYEQYF. In DNA, the CDR3 is TGTGCCAGCAGCCAAGATCTAGCCAGACGAAACTCCTACGAGCAGTACTTC.

J is TRBJ2-1 and V is TRBV7-9; a possible D gene is TRBD2 (5 bases). Germline values: CDR1 SEHNR, CDR2 FQNEAQ (reference sequence). The CDR3 runs to 15 residues. V shed 6 bases and J shed 3 bases, with 15 bases lying between them. Written as DNA, the CDR3 is TGTGCCAGCAGAAACGACCAGGACTTCTACAATGAGCAGTTCTTC. This translates into CASRNDQDFYNEQFF.

The chain uses TRBV6-4 and TRBJ2-7; 7 bases agree with TRBD1. Unmatched junction bases numbered 7, after V lost 0 bases and J lost 5 bases. This CDR3 spans 15 amino acids. Per germline, CDR1 MRHNA and CDR2 SNTAGT. CDR3 region: CASSDSCDRDHEQYF. DNA of the CDR3: TGTGCCAGCAGTGACTCGTGTGACAGGGATCACGAGCAGTACTTC.

The rearrangement joins TRBV18 to TRBJ2-3; perhaps TRBD1 as D (5 bases). This CDR3 spans 17 amino acids. V shed 4 bases and J shed 3 bases, with 20 bases lying between them. Germline loops: CDR1 KGHSH, CDR2 LQKENI. The CDR3 reads CASSQRGSEVRTDTQYF. CDR3 nucleotide sequence: TGTGCCAGCTCACAAAGGGGATCAGAGGTGAGGACAGATACGCAGTATTTT.

Here the CDR3 DNA reads TGTGCCAGCAGTTACGGGACTAGCGGGGGGAAGGGGACCCAGTACTTC. This codes for CASSYGTSGGKGTQYF. This chain joins TRBV6-5 and TRBJ2-5; TRBD2 agrees at 15 bases. Trimming cost V 2 bases and J 7 bases; bases outside gene matches: 5. This CDR3 is built from 16 residues. Germline CDR1 is MNHEY and CDR2 is SVGAGI.

The CDR3 region is CASSEWASTDTQYF. The DNA of the CDR3 is TGTGCCAGCAGTGAATGGGCCTCGACAGATACGCAGTATTTT. The chain employs TRBV6-1 and TRBJ2-3; D gene unclear. The CDR3 covers 14 residues. Trimming shortened V by 2 bases and J by 3 bases, and 9 bases separated the two germline ends. Germline-derived CDR1 and CDR2 are MNHNS and SASEGT.

The rearrangement uses TRBV21-1 and TRBJ2-7; the D segment call TRBD1 is taken from the table without a DNA check. TRBV21-1 is tagged as a pseudogene. CDR3 size: 13 residues. The CDR3 nucleotides read TGTGCCAAGGGCGGGACAGGGGGTGTTTATCAGTACTTC. Its translation is CAKGGTGGVYQYF.

This clone was found once. V and J are TRBV29-1 and TRBJ1-2; 10 bases agree with TRBD1. CDR3 length: 14 amino acids. J gave up 5 bases and V 3 bases, and 6 bases lay outside the gene matches. Germline values: CDR1 SQVTM, CDR2 ANQGSEA. The CDR3 DNA sequence: TGCAGCGTTGACCTGGGACAGGGGAGGTATGGCTACACCTTC. This gives the protein CSVDLGQGRYGYTF.

The rearrangement uses TRBV7-6 and TRBJ1-1; 9 positions agree with TRBD1. Per the germline V gene, CDR1 is SGHVS and CDR2 is FNYEAQ. The V and J ends lost 1 base and 5 bases, in that order; junction bases with no gene match: 11. The CDR3 sequence is 17 residues long. Here the CDR3 reads CASSLGVPTGGGTEAFF. In nucleotides, the CDR3 is TGTGCCAGCAGCTTAGGGGTCCCGACAGGGGGGGGGACTGAAGCTTTCTTT. Looking up the rest from reference TRBV7-6 and TRBJ1-1 gives the full variable domain: GAGVSQSPRYKVTKRGQDVALRCDPISGHVSLYWYRQALGQGPEFLTYFNYEAQQDKSGLPNDRFSAERPEGSISTLTIQRTEQRDSAMYRCASSLGVPTGGGTEAFFGQGTRLTVV.

The V call is TRBV5-4, the J call TRBJ2-5, with D maybe TRBD2 (6 bases). V lost 4 bases and J 5 bases, leaving 15 bases between the germline ends. CDR3 length equals 14 residues. Germline loops: CDR1 SGHNT, CDR2 YYREEE (reference sequence). CDR3 in DNA: TGTGCCAGCAGCGTTAGGGGCCGGGAGGAGACCCAGTACTTC. It is translated as CASSVRGREETQYF.

The chain joins TRBV25-1 to TRBJ2-5; maybe TRBD2 (7 bases). V shed 4 bases and J shed 2 bases, with 17 bases lying between them. The CDR3 spans 16 residues. From germline, CDR1 is MGHDK and CDR2 SYGVNS. The CDR3 DNA reads as TGTGCCAGCAGTGGGGGAGGGCTGGGACAACAAGAGACCCAGTACTTC. It translates to CASSGGGLGQQETQYF.

The CDR3 reads CASKRDNTEAFF. The CDR3 region has the DNA TGTGCCAGCAAGAGAGATAACACTGAAGCTTTCTTT. The V call is TRBV7-9, the J call TRBJ1-1; D remains unclear. The germline V and J ends were trimmed by 7 bases and 2 bases, with 8 bases remaining between them. CDR1 is SEHNR, CDR2 FQNEAQ, per germline (reference sequence). This CDR3 contains 12 residues.